This T cell receptor beta chain was profiled in a study of OX40 agonist ivuxolimab in advanced cancers. Overall study findings and caveats: Among T cells, CD8+ cells averaged more expanded clones than CD4+ cells.

Germline V gene sequence: CDR1 SGHRS, CDR2 YFSETQ. V shed 4 bases and J 7 bases; nucleotides not matched to a gene: 11. The CDR3 totals 15 residues. Turning to this clone: The target antigen is unknown.

Generated by immunoSEQ multiplex PCR, the TCRdb table keeps only in-frame clones and is missing some. The profile shows under 100,000 clones, roughly 90% of them singletons. Blood sampling took place at baseline, cycle 4 day 1, and cycle 7 day 1. The specimen comprised CD4+ or CD8+ T cells sorted from blood, sampled in a trial of the OX40 agonist ivuxolimab. The receptor was derived from an adult with an advanced solid tumor such as melanoma, head and neck, liver or kidney cancer. The rearrangement uses TRBV5-1 and TRBJ2-1, with 7 bases fitting TRBD2. The CDR3 sequence: CASSLLSGKMNEQFF. In DNA form, the CDR3 reads TGCGCCAGCAGCCTGTTAAGCGGGAAAATGAATGAGCAGTTCTTC.